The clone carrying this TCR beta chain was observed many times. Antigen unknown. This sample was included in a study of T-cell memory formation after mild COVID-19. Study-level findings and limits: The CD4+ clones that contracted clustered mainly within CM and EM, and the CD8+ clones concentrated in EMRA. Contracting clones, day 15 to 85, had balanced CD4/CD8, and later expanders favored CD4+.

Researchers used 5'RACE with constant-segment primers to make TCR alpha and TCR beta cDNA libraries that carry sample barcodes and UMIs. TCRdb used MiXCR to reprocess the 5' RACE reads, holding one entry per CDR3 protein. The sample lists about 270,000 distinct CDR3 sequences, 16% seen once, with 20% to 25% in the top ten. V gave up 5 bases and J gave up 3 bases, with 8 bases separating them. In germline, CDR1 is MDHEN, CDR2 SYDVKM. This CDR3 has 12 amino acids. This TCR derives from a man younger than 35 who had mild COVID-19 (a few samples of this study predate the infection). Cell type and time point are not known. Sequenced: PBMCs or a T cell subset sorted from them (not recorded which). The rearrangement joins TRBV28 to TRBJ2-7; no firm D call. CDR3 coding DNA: TGTGCCAGCAGTAACACGTACTACGAGCAGTACGTC. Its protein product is CASSNTYYEQYV.